This TCR beta chain was observed in a study of regulatory T cells in long-lasting Graves disease. Regarding time point: newly diagnosed GD, antithyroid drugs for less than 3 months. PBMCs provided the RNA from which the TCR library was made. For TCR beta, libraries came from iRepertoire HTBI primers and Arm-PCR of CDR3 regions. Each CDR3 protein is one row after TCRdb ran MiXCR on the multiplex PCR reads. The data hold 510,000 or so distinct CDR3 sequences, with around 12% observed a single time. This sample also appeared in a second study, on T cells in Graves' hyperthyroidism and ophthalmopathy. That source notes: A first-round RT-PCR of the TCR CDR3 used the HTBI primer set.

The TCR was taken from a woman aged 25 to 39 with Graves disease. Specimen: peripheral blood mononuclear cells (PBMCs), collected at new diagnosis, from a patient treated with antithyroid drugs.

CDR3 nucleotide sequence: TGCAGCGTGGCTCCGGGTACAAACGGTCCCCAGTACTTC. This gives the protein CSVAPGTNGPQYF. This chain links TRBV29-1 with TRBJ2-5, with D unclear. CDR1 SQVTM and CDR2 ANQGSEA come from the germline V gene. The CDR3 extends over 13 amino acids. Trimming removed 6 bases from V and 9 bases from J, with 20 bases in between.